The rows below give T cell receptor beta chains drawn from one sample of a study of cytomegalovirus exposure and HLA in healthy donors. TCRdb's table, derived via immunoSEQ multiplex PCR, lists solely in-frame clones and lacks some. The sample includes about 140,000 clones, around 75% of them seen just once. Input material: PBMCs. The receptors were sampled from a man aged 30-40 years in good health and CMV-seronegative. Both conserved end residues are part of each CDR3. Not every row has a clone size; where given, it reads once, few, many or a size class.

size: .
J: TRBJ2-2
V: TRBV6-5
CDR3: CASSYGTQGNTGELFF

size: .
J: TRBJ2-5
V: TRBV6-5
CDR3: CATGGSQETQYF

size: .
J: .
V: TRBV19
CDR3: CASSGGRGTYEQYF

size: .
J: TRBJ2-3
V: TRBV10-3
CDR3: CAISPSVISGVRASTDTQYF

size: .
J: TRBJ2-3
V: TRBV7-9
CDR3: CASSWGTGTDTQYF

size: few
J: TRBJ1-1
V: TRBV28
CDR3: CASSGGGGGTEAFF

size: .
J: TRBJ1-6
V: TRBV5-6
CDR3: CASISSSYNSPLHF

size: .
J: TRBJ2-6
V: TRBV19
CDR3: CASSIGQSGANVLTF

size: once
J: TRBJ1-2
V: TRBV19
CDR3: CASSIEHRVNYGYTF

size: .
J: TRBJ2-7
V: TRBV7-8
CDR3: CTSSPIGDRGDTYEQYF

size: .
J: TRBJ2-3
V: TRBV7-9
CDR3: CASSSGARPDTQYF

size: .
J: TRBJ2-6
V: TRBV25-1
CDR3: CASTPSGANVLTF

size: .
J: TRBJ2-5
V: TRBV7-3
CDR3: CASSLTGGYETQYF

size: once
J: TRBJ2-1
V: TRBV6-6
CDR3: CATSSSDWDVNEQFF

size: .
J: TRBJ1-2
V: TRBV28
CDR3: CASSEQGAWEGYTF

size: .
J: TRBJ1-1
V: TRBV25-1
CDR3: CASRPPWGNTEAFF

size: .
J: TRBJ2-1
V: TRBV5-6
CDR3: CASSPGQLAGVGNEQFF

size: .
J: TRBJ2-7
V: TRBV7-6
CDR3: CASSKGGQGAYEQYF

size: .
J: TRBJ1-2
V: TRBV18
CDR3: CASSRGPEVYGYTF

size: few
J: TRBJ2-1
V: TRBV6-1
CDR3: CASQAGRRGNEQFF

size: .
J: TRBJ2-7
V: TRBV4-1
CDR3: CASSPTPRYEQYF

size: .
J: TRBJ1-6
V: TRBV19
CDR3: CASTTGAYNSPLHF

size: .
J: TRBJ2-1
V: TRBV7-2
CDR3: CASSPGLAGGANEQFF

size: .
J: TRBJ2-3
V: TRBV19
CDR3: CASSIALAADTQYF

size: once
J: TRBJ1-1
V: TRBV2
CDR3: CASSEADPRQGTEAFF

size: .
J: TRBJ2-2
V: TRBV19
CDR3: CASTGGAHGGTGELFF

size: .
J: TRBJ2-5
V: TRBV7-7
CDR3: CASSLGAHQETQYF

size: once
J: TRBJ2-3
V: TRBV2
CDR3: CASSGTRRDTQYF

size: .
J: TRBJ2-1
V: TRBV6-4
CDR3: CASSDFRGEQFF

size: .
J: TRBJ1-1
V: TRBV5-1
CDR3: CASSPGDDTEAFF

size: .
J: TRBJ1-1
V: TRBV7-9
CDR3: CASSPGQGRSGPDIEAFF

size: .
J: TRBJ2-3
V: TRBV7-3
CDR3: CASSLGLAPGDTQYF

size: .
J: TRBJ2-2
V: TRBV4-1
CDR3: CASSQERGTSGSHGELFF

size: .
J: TRBJ1-2
V: TRBV2
CDR3: CASSDGQPTGGYTF

size: .
J: TRBJ1-2
V: TRBV29-1
CDR3: CSTSEGYTF

size: .
J: .
V: TRBV13
CDR3: CASSPLGEESYEQYF

size: few
J: TRBJ2-1
V: TRBV12-5
CDR3: CASGLGGDNEQFF

size: .
J: TRBJ1-5
V: TRBV20-1
CDR3: CSARSGGPQHF

size: .
J: TRBJ1-1
V: TRBV6-1
CDR3: CASRILYKAFF

size: .
J: TRBJ2-7
V: TRBV10-2
CDR3: CASRNRDEQYF

size: .
J: TRBJ1-2
V: TRBV4-2
CDR3: CASSPNRDSDYGYTF

size: .
J: TRBJ1-2
V: TRBV15
CDR3: CATSRPGQGDGYTF

size: .
J: TRBJ1-1
V: TRBV21-1
CDR3: CASSKGCGTGGTEAFF

size: few
J: TRBJ1-1
V: TRBV7-2
CDR3: CASSLVGGGAEAFF

size: .
J: TRBJ2-7
V: TRBV28
CDR3: CASRGAGSSYEQYF

size: .
J: TRBJ2-1
V: TRBV13
CDR3: CASRTAGTSYNEQFF